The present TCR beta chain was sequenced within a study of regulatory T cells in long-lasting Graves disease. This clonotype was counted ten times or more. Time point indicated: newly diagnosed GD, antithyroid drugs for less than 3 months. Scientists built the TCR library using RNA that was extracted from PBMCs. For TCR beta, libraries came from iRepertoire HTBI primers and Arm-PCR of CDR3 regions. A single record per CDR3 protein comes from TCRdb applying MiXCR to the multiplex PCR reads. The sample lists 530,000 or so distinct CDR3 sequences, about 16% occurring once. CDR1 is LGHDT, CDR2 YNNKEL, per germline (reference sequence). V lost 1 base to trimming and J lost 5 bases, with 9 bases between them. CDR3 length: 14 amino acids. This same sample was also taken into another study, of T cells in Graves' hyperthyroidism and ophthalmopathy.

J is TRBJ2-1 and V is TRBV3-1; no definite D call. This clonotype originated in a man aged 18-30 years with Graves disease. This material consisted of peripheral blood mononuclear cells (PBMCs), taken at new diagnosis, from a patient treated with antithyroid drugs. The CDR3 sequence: CASSQVGNHNEQFF. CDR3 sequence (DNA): TGTGCCAGCAGCCAAGTTGGGAATCACAATGAGCAGTTCTTC.